Below, 2 T cell receptor beta chains from the same sample are listed, as sequenced in a study of vaccination effects on CD4 cells after COVID-19. After expansion with viral peptide pools in the ViraFEST assay, antigen-specific CD4+ T cells were sequenced. It was after approximately 11 days of culture that CD4+ T cells were isolated. Repertoires were generated with immunoSEQ multiplex PCR, while TCRdb's copy carries only in-frame clones and drops some. The sample yields 23,000 or so clones, about 73% seen once. No cognate antigen is known for these TCRs. Sequenced here: CD4+ T cells from PBMCs cultured with HCoV-229E spike peptides, sampled before COVID-19 vaccination. All receptors come from a human donor who received a COVID-19 vaccine.

The genes are TRBV5-1 and TRBJ2-1, with 9 bases fitting TRBD2. V dropped 4 bases and J dropped 7; count of bases not matched to a gene: 9. Germline loops: CDR1 SGHRS, CDR2 YFSETQ. The CDR3 spans 15 residues. The CDR3 region has the DNA TGCGCCAGCAGCCTGAGGCTAGCGGGAAATAATGAGCAGTTCTTC. It codes for CASSLRLAGNNEQFF. Complete variable domain (other parts from reference TRBV5-1 and TRBJ2-1): KAGVTQTPRYLIKTRGQQVTLSCSPISGHRSVSWYQQTPGQGLQFLFEYFSETQRNKGNFPGRFSGRQFSNSRSEMNVSTLELGDSALYLCASSLRLAGNNEQFFGPGTRLTVL.

The chain has TRBV7-2 and TRBJ2-2, with unresolved D. The CDR3 totals 12 residues. The germline CDR1 and CDR2 sequences are SGHTA and FQGNSA. V was pared by 5 bases and J by 5 bases, with 6 bases between. CDR3 residues: CASSTRTGELFF. Here the CDR3 DNA reads TGTGCCAGCAGCACCCGAACCGGGGAGCTGTTTTTT.